The 15 T cell receptor beta chains below all came from one sample that was sequenced in a study of shared clonotypes between healthy human individuals (dated by TCRdb to about 2020). Receptors were amplified or captured by the immunoSEQ multiplex PCR assay. Drawn from immuneACCESS, this table holds only the in-frame rearrangements with V and J called that TCRdb kept. Clones are partly lost; checked studies trace under half to an unresolved V gene and leave the rest unexplained. The table for this sample lists hundreds of thousands of clones; 90% to 96% of them were counted only once. The ten largest make up roughly 0.06% of the sample. Sequenced material: naive CD4+ T cells sorted from blood. The sample's cell subset or site label is to be understood as: CD45RA+ positively selected. These receptors were taken from a woman aged 25 to 39 in good health.

The J gene is TRBJ1-1, the V gene TRBV7-9; 7 bases align to TRBD1. V lost 5 bases and J lost 2; bases outside the gene matches: 5. CDR3 length equals 14 residues. Germline V gene sequence: CDR1 SEHNR, CDR2 FQNEAQ (reference sequence). For the CDR3, the DNA is TGTGCCAGCAGCCGGGGACAGAGAAACACTGAAGCTTTCTTT. This encodes CASSRGQRNTEAFF.

The chain joins TRBV7-8 to TRBJ2-6; D is undetermined. Germline lookup yields CDR1 SGHVS and CDR2 FQNEAQ. The CDR3 has 15 amino acids. Deletions cut 5 bases from V and 0 bases from J, with 8 bases between. This CDR3 reads CASSRYNSGANVLTF. The CDR3 nucleotides are TGTGCCAGCAGCCGCTACAACTCTGGGGCCAACGTCCTGACTTTC.

The gene calls are TRBV2 and TRBJ2-7; 14 nucleotides line up with TRBD2. J lost 2 bases, V lost 6 bases, and 9 bases had no gene match. The germline CDR1 and CDR2 sequences are SNHLY and FYNNEI. This CDR3 is built from 17 residues. CDR3 sequence: CASRETSGRGSTYEQYF. The DNA for the CDR3 is TGTGCCAGCAGGGAGACTAGCGGGAGGGGGAGCACCTACGAGCAGTACTTC.

The chain uses TRBV5-1 and TRBJ1-1; D is ambiguous. The V gene's germline CDR1 is SGHRS and CDR2 YFSETQ. This CDR3 contains 11 residues. The V and J ends lost 4 bases and 1 base respectively, with 2 bases between them. CDR3 protein: CASSQNTEAFF. The DNA for the CDR3 is TGCGCCAGCAGCCAGAACACTGAAGCTTTCTTT.

V and J are TRBV6-1 and TRBJ2-7; D may be TRBD1 (5 bases). In germline, CDR1 is MNHNS, CDR2 SASEGT. The CDR3 is made up of 14 amino acids. The V end lost 6 bases, the J end lost 3 bases, and 15 bases lay between the germline ends. In DNA form, the CDR3 reads TGTGCCAGCAGCGGGCAGGGTTTTAACTACGAGCAGTACTTC. Its protein product is CASSGQGFNYEQYF.

CDR3 nucleotides: TGTGCCACCGGGAGGGGTGGCGATTTGAACACTGAAGCTTTCTTT. Residues: CATGRGGDLNTEAFF. The chain recombines TRBV28 with TRBJ1-1; TRBD1 is a possible D gene (5 bases). Germline CDR1 is MDHEN and CDR2 is SYDVKM. This CDR3 has 15 amino acids. V shed 10 bases and J shed 0 bases, with 18 bases lying between them.

The chain combines TRBV28 with TRBJ1-4, with D perhaps matching TRBD1 (5 bases). Germline assignment: CDR1 MDHEN and CDR2 SYDVKM. Trimming stripped 6 bases from V and 8 bases from J, with 7 bases between. The CDR3 contains 11 residues. This CDR3 is CASRGGEKLFF. CDR3 DNA: TGTGCCAGCAGGGGGGGAGAAAAACTGTTTTTT.

The rearrangement joins TRBV28 to TRBJ1-2; D is unresolved. The CDR3 runs 14 residues. The ends were cut back, 4 bases at V and 5 bases at J, with 14 bases in the middle. Germline V gene data show CDR1 as MDHEN and CDR2 as SYDVKM. CDR3 sequence reads: CASSSDTAWYGYTF. CDR3 sequence (DNA): TGTGCCAGCAGTTCCGACACCGCCTGGTATGGCTACACCTTC.

The V and J genes are TRBV7-9 and TRBJ1-2; 8 nucleotides agree with TRBD1. V dropped 6 bases and J dropped 6; count of bases not matched to a gene: 9. The CDR3 loop spans 14 amino acids. CDR1 and CDR2 (germline): SEHNR, FQNEAQ (reference sequence). CDR3 loop: CASSQPGQEDGYTF. CDR3 in DNA: TGTGCCAGCAGTCAGCCGGGACAGGAGGATGGCTACACCTTC. Using reference TRBV7-9 and TRBJ1-2 for the parts outside the CDR3, the full variable domain is DTGVSQNPRHKITKRGQNVTFRCDPISEHNRLYWYRQTLGQGPEFLTYFQNEAQLEKSRLLSDRFSAERPKGSFSTLEIQRTEQGDSAMYLCASSQPGQEDGYTFGSGTRLTVV.

V is TRBV28 and J is TRBJ1-1; TRBD1 agrees at 7 bases. The CDR3 consists of 14 residues. Trimming at V came to 3 bases and at J to 1 base, leaving 2 bases not matched to a gene. CDR1 and CDR2 (germline): MDHEN, SYDVKM. The CDR3: CASSLWDRNTEAFF. In DNA form, the CDR3 reads TGTGCCAGCAGTTTGTGGGACAGGAACACTGAAGCTTTCTTT.

This chain links TRBV19 with TRBJ2-5; the D gene could be TRBD1 or TRBD2 (6 bases each). This CDR3 has 16 residues. V lost 3 bases, J lost 5 bases, and 19 bases lay in between. CDR1 is LNHDA, CDR2 SQIVND, per germline (reference sequence). The CDR3 reads CASSISVTGGRETQYF. CDR3 coding DNA: TGTGCCAGTAGTATTAGCGTGACAGGAGGGCGGGAGACCCAGTACTTC. Full variable domain (rest looked up from reference TRBV19 and TRBJ2-5): DGGITQSPKYLFRKEGQNVTLSCEQNLNHDAMYWYRQDPGQGLRLIYYSQIVNDFQKGDIAEGYSVSREKKESFPLTVTSAQKNPTAFYLCASSISVTGGRETQYFGPGTRLLVL.

The V gene is TRBV10-3, the J gene TRBJ1-5, with 9 bases fitting TRBD1. This CDR3 has 14 amino acids. V was pared by 8 bases and J by 8 bases, with 10 bases of the junction left unmatched. CDR1 is ENHRY, CDR2 SYGVKD, per germline. CDR3 sequence (DNA): TGTGCCATCGGGCTTGGACAGGGGAAGGAGCCCCAGCATTTT. Translated, it gives CAIGLGQGKEPQHF.

The chain is built from TRBV18 and TRBJ2-6; either TRBD1 or TRBD2 may supply D (5 bases each). CDR3 length: 19 amino acids. Looked up from germline, CDR1 is KGHSH and CDR2 is LQKENI. V dropped 3 bases and J dropped 2 bases, with 20 bases sitting between them. DNA of the CDR3: TGTGCCAGCTCACCGGGCCTAGGGACGCCTAAGACTGGGGCCAACGTCCTGACTTTC. Its translation is CASSPGLGTPKTGANVLTF.

The chain couples TRBV2 to TRBJ1-5; no definite D call. Trimming took off 8 bases at V and 7 bases at J, with 15 bases between the two ends. Germline CDR1 is SNHLY and CDR2 is FYNNEI. The CDR3 contains 13 residues. CDR3 amino acids: CASCWEGGQPQHF. The DNA of the CDR3 is TGTGCCAGCTGTTGGGAGGGCGGCCAGCCCCAGCATTTT.

The chain combines TRBV10-1 with TRBJ1-2, with 9 bases identical to TRBD1. Germline CDR1 is WNHNN and CDR2 is SYGVQD (reference sequence). The CDR3 extends over 12 amino acids. Losses at the gene ends were 8 bases for V and 8 bases for J; bases not matched to a gene: 6. CDR3 amino acids: CASSTGGKGYTF. The DNA of the CDR3 is TGCGCCAGCTCGACAGGGGGTAAAGGCTACACCTTC.